This T cell receptor beta chain was recorded in a study of CXCR3-negative and CXCR3-positive naive CD8 T cells. Study-wide results and limits: More hydrophobic TRB CDR3s were found in CXCR3-positive naive cells than in CXCR3-negative naive cells.

This clonotype is called medium-sized based on its frequency. Its target is not known. 5' RACE with UMI labels generated the TRB cDNA libraries. From the 5' RACE reads, TCRdb lists one entry per CDR3 protein and no DNA. In all, the sample yields about 5,500 distinct CDR3 sequences. CDR1 and CDR2 (germline): MNHEY, SVGAGI. This CDR3 spans 15 amino acids. This receptor was taken from a human donor in good health. Some clones in this sample may be carry-over from other donors' samples. The source material was naive CXCR3+ CD8+ T cells from blood. The subset denotes: CD45RO-CCR7+CD27+CD95- naive CD8+ T cells expressing CXCR3 (TNR3+). This chain connects TRBV6-5 to TRBJ2-3. This chain's CDR3 is CASRPWTDDTDTQYF.